The 9 T cell receptor beta chains below were found in one sample sequenced in a study of T cell responses to AZD1222 COVID-19 vaccine. Sequencing was performed with immunoSEQ multiplex PCR; in TCRdb, only in-frame clones are kept and a portion is missing. The sample carries more than 95,000 clones, 91% recorded once. This specimen consisted of peripheral blood, obtained on day 0 of AZD1222 vaccination. These receptors originate from an adult in good health.

The V and J genes are TRBV5-6 and TRBJ2-2; tentative D call: TRBD1 (6 bases). V was pared by 2 bases and J by 5 bases, with 10 bases between. This CDR3 region has 14 residues. The V gene's germline CDR1 is SGHDT and CDR2 YYEEEE. The CDR3, as DNA: TGTGCCAGCAGCTTCGGGACAAGTACCGGGGAGCTGTTTTTT. It yields the protein CASSFGTSTGELFF.

J is TRBJ1-1 and V is TRBV28, with 7 bases aligning to TRBD1. Unmatched junction bases numbered 6, after V lost 2 bases and J lost 0 bases. Germline CDR1 is MDHEN and CDR2 is SYDVKM. The CDR3 runs to 16 residues. The CDR3 region has the DNA TGTGCCAGCAGTTTAAGAGGGGGCATCATGAACACTGAAGCTTTCTTT. This sequence encodes CASSLRGGIMNTEAFF. The full variable domain, rest sourced from reference TRBV28 and TRBJ1-1, is DVKVTQSSRYLVKRTGEKVFLECVQDMDHENMFWYRQDPGLGLRLIYFSYDVKMKEKGDIPEGYSVSREKKERFSLILESASTNQTSMYLCASSLRGGIMNTEAFFGQGTRLTVV.

V usage is TRBV5-6 and J usage is TRBJ1-2, with TRBD1 matching 7 bases. This CDR3 is 15 amino acids long. The J segment lost 4 bases and the V segment lost 4 bases, leaving 10 bases of the junction unmatched. In germline, CDR1 is SGHDT, CDR2 YYEEEE. CDR3 residues: CASSVKRGRAYGYTF. The CDR3 DNA is TGTGCCAGCAGCGTTAAGAGGGGGCGCGCCTATGGCTACACCTTC.

The V and J genes are TRBV3-1 (or the pseudogene TRBV3-2) and TRBJ2-7, with 7 bases matching TRBD1. V was clipped by 4 bases and J by 4 bases; unmatched bases: 4. Germline CDR1 reads LGHDT; CDR2 reads YNNKEL (reference sequence). The CDR3 sequence is 13 residues long. CDR3 in amino acids: CASSLSTGYEQYF. CDR3 in DNA: TGTGCCAGCAGCCTATCGACAGGGTACGAGCAGTACTTC.

CDR3 nucleotides: TGTGCCAGCTCACCGCCTTTGGGACAGAGCTCCTACAATGAGCAGTTCTTC. As protein: CASSPPLGQSSYNEQFF. The chain combines TRBV18 with TRBJ2-1; TRBD1 agrees at 7 bases. Germline loops: CDR1 KGHSH, CDR2 LQKENI. Trimming cost V 3 bases and J 0 bases; bases outside gene matches: 8. This CDR3 is 17 amino acids long.

This chain uses TRBV7-3 with TRBJ1-1; D is undetermined. V lost 1 base and J 6 bases, leaving 12 bases between the germline ends. The CDR3 covers 14 residues. Germline V CDR1 and CDR2: SGHTA, FQGTGA. CDR3 in DNA: TGTGCCAGCAGCTTAAGCCGGGCAGCACCTGAAGCTTTCTTT. It specifies CASSLSRAAPEAFF.

The gene calls are TRBV4-3 and TRBJ2-7; D not certain. The CDR3 is made up of 14 amino acids. Trimming pared 4 bases from V and 0 bases from J, leaving 10 bases between. In germline, CDR1 is LGHNA, CDR2 YSLEER. CDR3 in DNA: TGCGCCAGCAGCCTCGGACGGAGCTCCTACGAGCAGTACTTC. It specifies CASSLGRSSYEQYF.

This chain uses TRBV30 with TRBJ1-2, with a tentative D call TRBD1 (5 bases). The ends were cut back, 2 bases at V and 4 bases at J, with 17 bases in the middle. The CDR3 loop spans 15 amino acids. Germline V gene lookup returns CDR1 GTSNPN and CDR2 SVGIG (reference sequence). The CDR3 protein is CAWSQGVNRLYGYTF. The CDR3 DNA sequence: TGTGCCTGGAGTCAAGGGGTGAATCGTCTCTATGGCTACACCTTC. Variable domain in full (rest from reference TRBV30 and TRBJ1-2): SQTIHQWPATLVQPVGSPLSLECTVEGTSNPNLYWYRQAAGRGLQLLFYSVGIGQISSEVPQNLSASRPQDRQFILSSKKLLLSDSGFYLCAWSQGVNRLYGYTFGSGTRLTVV.

V gene TRBV27 combines with J gene TRBJ2-7; D uncertain. The germline V gene has CDR1 MNHEY and CDR2 SMNVEV (reference sequence). Trimming removed 2 bases at V and 3 bases at J, with 11 bases between. The CDR3 runs 14 residues. Here the CDR3 DNA reads TGTGCCAGCAGTTTAGGCGGATGGAGCTACGAGCAGTACTTC. It yields the protein CASSLGGWSYEQYF.